Shown below are 28 T cell receptor beta chains from a single sample sequenced in a study of CD8+CD57+ T cells in acquired aplastic anemia. Profiling that covered TCR beta VDJ and CDR3 relied on genomic DNA as its template. TCRdb ran MiXCR on the reads and lists one entry per CDR3 protein. The repertoire holds a few hundred thousand distinct CDR3 sequences, with approximately 32% as singletons. The patients chosen for sequencing had shown expansion of CD8+CD57+ cells (detected by flow cytometry). Sequencing was performed on sorted CD4+, CD8+, or CD8+CD57+ T cells (not recorded which) from PBMCs. The origin of the receptors is a human donor with aplastic anemia.

The chain couples TRBV6-2 or TRBV6-3 to TRBJ2-5; either TRBD1 or TRBD2 may fit D (5 bases each). V was trimmed by 0 bases and J by 5 bases, leaving 16 bases between them. The CDR3 spans 16 residues. Germline CDR1 reads MNHEY; CDR2 reads SVGEGT. CDR3 nucleotides: TGTGCCAGCAGTTACTCCCGGGACGATCTTGTGGAGACCCAGTACTTC. This codes for CASSYSRDDLVETQYF.

The chain links TRBV15 to TRBJ2-3; D unresolved. V lost 3 bases and J lost 2, with 6 bases in between. In germline, CDR1 is LNHNV, CDR2 YYDKDF (reference sequence). This CDR3 is 13 amino acids long. The CDR3 region is CATSSAYTDTQYF. For the CDR3, the DNA is TGTGCCACCAGCAGCGCGTACACAGATACGCAGTATTTT.

The gene calls are TRBV24-1 and TRBJ1-5; D unresolved. Trimming removed 12 bases from V and 3 bases from J, with 17 bases in between. The CDR3 is 14 residues long. The germline V gene encodes CDR1 KGHDR and CDR2 SFDVKD. CDR3 residues: CAWSGQTPNQPQHF. For the CDR3, the DNA is TGTGCCTGGAGTGGGCAGACCCCCAATCAGCCCCAGCATTTT.

This clonotype appeared a few times. The chain uses TRBV5-1 and TRBJ2-5; a possible D gene is TRBD2 (6 bases). The germline V gene encodes CDR1 SGHRS and CDR2 YFSETQ. V was shortened by 3 bases and J by 4 bases, with 13 bases between the two germline ends. This CDR3 contains 14 residues. CDR3 DNA sequence: TGCGCCAGCAGCTCGCCAGCCGGGGGAGAGACCCAGTACTTC. Amino acid sequence: CASSSPAGGETQYF.

This clonotype was seen only a few times. The V and J genes are TRBV11-2 and TRBJ2-1, with 11 bases that match TRBD2. The CDR3 loop spans 14 amino acids. Trimming removed 3 bases from V and 6 bases from J; junction bases left unmatched: 1. Germline V gene lookup returns CDR1 SGHAT and CDR2 FQNNGV. The CDR3 sequence: CASSFSGGANEQFF. The CDR3 region has the DNA TGTGCCAGCAGCTTTAGCGGGGGGGCCAATGAGCAGTTCTTC. The whole variable domain, filled in from reference TRBV11-2 and TRBJ2-1, reads EAGVAQSPRYKIIEKRQSVAFWCNPISGHATLYWYQQILGQGPKLLIQFQNNGVVDDSQLPKDRFSAERLKGVDSTLKIQPAKLEDSAVYLCASSFSGGANEQFFGPGTRLTVL.

On this clonotype itself: A much bigger clone sits one base away, suggesting this may be a read error. This CDR3 reads CASSLDGAVYGQYF. The CDR3, as DNA: TGTGCCAGCAGTCTAGACGGAGCCGTCTACGGGCAGTACTTC. The J gene is TRBJ2-7, the V gene TRBV12-3 or TRBV12-4; D call uncertain. The CDR3 spans 14 residues.

This clonotype came up a few times. This chain connects TRBV18 to TRBJ1-2; a weak D match, TRBD1 (6 bases). Trimming pared 2 bases from V and 5 bases from J, leaving 15 bases between. Germline CDR1 is KGHSH and CDR2 is LQKENI. The CDR3 covers 15 residues. CDR3 region: CASSPEVGRGYGYTF. Here the CDR3 DNA reads TGTGCCAGCTCACCAGAAGTCGGGAGGGGGTATGGCTACACCTTC.

Concerning this clonotype itself: Possible read error: a much larger clone is one base away. The chain joins TRBV9 to TRBJ1-5; D might be TRBD1 (5 bases). CDR3 size: 13 residues. The germline V gene has CDR1 SGDLS and CDR2 YYNGEE. With 3 bases removed from V and 7 bases from J, the gap between germline ends came to 11 bases. This CDR3 reads CASSAQGEQPQHF. Written as DNA, the CDR3 is TGTGCCAGCAGCGCCCAGGGCGAACAGCCCCAGCATTTT.

The J gene is TRBJ1-1, the V gene TRBV6-6; possibly TRBD1 for D (6 bases). Trimming cost V 4 bases and J 1 base, with 13 bases left between them. The CDR3 sequence is 15 residues long. Germline V lookup: CDR1 MNHNY, CDR2 SVGAGI (reference sequence). CDR3 DNA: TGTGCCAGCAGTTTACAGGGAGTCAGGAACACTGAAGCTTTCTTT. This translates into CASSLQGVRNTEAFF.

This clonotype was counted ten times or more. This chain links TRBV9 with TRBJ2-3; D call uncertain. V lost 3 bases to trimming and J lost 1 base, with 12 bases between them. This CDR3 is 15 amino acids long. Germline V lookup: CDR1 SGDLS, CDR2 YYNGEE. CDR3 in amino acids: CASSATLGGTDTQYF. CDR3 DNA: TGTGCCAGCAGCGCTACGCTGGGTGGCACAGATACGCAGTATTTT.

This clonotype was found many times. V is TRBV10-3 and J is TRBJ2-7, with D tentatively TRBD1 (5 bases). V was pared by 6 bases and J by 2 bases, with 17 bases between. The CDR3 runs 15 residues. CDR1 and CDR2 from the germline V gene are ENHRY and SYGVKD. CDR3 sequence: CAIRAPDIHPYEQYF. CDR3 DNA: TGTGCCATCAGAGCCCCGGACATACACCCCTACGAGCAGTACTTC.

This clonotype occurred a few times. This rearrangement joins TRBV12-3 or TRBV12-4 to TRBJ1-2, with 9 bases aligning to TRBD1. Trimming cost V 3 bases and J 5 bases; bases outside gene matches: 7. CDR3 length: 15 amino acids. For the CDR3, the DNA is TGTGCCAGCAGTTTCCACCGGGACAGGGATTATGGCTACACCTTC. It specifies CASSFHRDRDYGYTF.

There are many counts of this clonotype. V gene TRBV7-9 combines with J gene TRBJ1-2; D is possibly TRBD1 (5 bases). CDR1 SEHNR and CDR2 FQNEAQ come from the germline V gene (reference sequence). There are 13 residues in the CDR3. Trimming left V 5 bases short and J 10 bases short, with 17 bases between. CDR3: CASSPRDRIDYTF. The CDR3, as DNA: TGTGCCAGCAGCCCACGGGACCGAATCGACTACACCTTC.

Comment on this clonotype: This may be a read error, as it is one base from a much larger clone. The V call is TRBV7-3, the J call TRBJ2-3; D uncertain. This CDR3 is built from 13 residues. V was trimmed by 3 bases and J by 10 bases, leaving 14 bases between them. The germline gives CDR1 SGHTA, CDR2 FQGTGA. The CDR3 reads CASSLTLLDAQYF. CDR3 nucleotide sequence: TGTGCCAGCAGCTTGACCTTGCTGGATGCGCAGTATTTT.

In its sample, this clonotype was seen many times. The chain uses TRBV9 and TRBJ1-6; TRBD1 might be the D (6 bases). Trimming took off 1 base at V and 8 bases at J, with 10 bases between the two ends. The CDR3 contains 14 residues. CDR1 and CDR2 from the germline V gene are SGDLS and YYNGEE. The CDR3 DNA reads TGTGCCAGCAGCGTAAAGGGGGTGGATTCACCCCTCCACTTT. Amino acids: CASSVKGVDSPLHF.

This chain joins TRBV20-1 and TRBJ1-1; D remains ambiguous. Germline V gene sequence: CDR1 DFQATT, CDR2 SNEGSKA (reference sequence). The V end lost 5 bases, the J end lost 1 base, and 11 bases lay between the germline ends. The CDR3 runs 13 residues. CDR3 region: CSAPRAGNTEAFF. The CDR3 DNA is TGCAGTGCTCCCCGGGCGGGGAACACTGAAGCTTTCTTT.

This clonotype was seen many times. V is TRBV7-9 and J is TRBJ2-5, with 11 bases matching TRBD1. The CDR3 spans 12 residues. Germline loops: CDR1 SEHNR, CDR2 FQNEAQ (reference sequence). V lost 11 bases and J lost 5; bases outside the gene matches: 4. The CDR3 region is CAGQGARETQYF. CDR3 coding DNA: TGTGCCGGACAGGGGGCTAGGGAGACCCAGTACTTC.

The gene calls are TRBV10-1 and TRBJ2-3, with D hard to call. CDR1 and CDR2 (germline): WNHNN, SYGVQD (reference sequence). The V gene lost 2 bases and the J gene lost 2 bases, with 5 bases spanning the gap. This CDR3 is built from 13 residues. The DNA of the CDR3 is TGCGCCAGCAGTGAGAGCTACACAGATACGCAGTATTTT. This encodes CASSESYTDTQYF.

The rearrangement uses TRBV25-1 and TRBJ1-6, with 8 bases aligning to TRBD1. The V gene's germline CDR1 is MGHDK and CDR2 SYGVNS. V lost 7 bases, J lost 7 bases, and 6 bases stayed unmatched. This CDR3 region has 14 residues. The CDR3 loop reads CASTGGGGNSPLHF. Here the CDR3 DNA reads TGTGCCAGCACAGGGGGCGGGGGGAATTCACCCCTCCACTTT. Full variable domain (rest looked up from reference TRBV25-1 and TRBJ1-6): EADIYQTPRYLVIGTGKKITLECSQTMGHDKMYWYQQDPGMELHLIHYSYGVNSTEKGDLSSESTVSRIRTEHFPLTLESARPSHTSQYLCASTGGGGNSPLHFGNGTRLTVT.

The sample holds many counts of this clonotype. The V and J genes are TRBV19 and TRBJ2-1; no definite D call. V lost 7 bases and J lost 6, with 7 bases in between. Germline CDR1 is LNHDA and CDR2 is SQIVND (reference sequence). The CDR3 covers 11 residues. CDR3 DNA sequence: TGTGCCAGTAAGGGTTTCAATGAGCAGTTCTTC. Translation: CASKGFNEQFF.

The V and J genes are TRBV11-3 and TRBJ1-6; D unresolved. The V end was cut by 5 bases, the J end by 7 bases, with 9 bases between. CDR1 and CDR2 from the germline V gene are SGHNT and YENEEA. CDR3 length: 13 residues. CDR3 residues: CASSPQLNSPLHF. In nucleotides, the CDR3 is TGTGCCAGCAGCCCACAACTAAATTCACCCCTCCACTTT.

With respect to this clonotype: A much larger clone differs by one base, so this may be a read error. The chain couples TRBV20-1 to TRBJ2-7, with D possibly being TRBD1 or TRBD2 (6 bases each). The CDR3 consists of 14 residues. The V end lost 3 bases, the J end lost 9 bases, and 21 bases lay between the germline ends. Germline CDR1 and CDR2: DFQATT and SNEGSKA (reference sequence). The CDR3 region has the DNA TGCAGTGCTAGGAAGGAGGGGGTGGACCACGGGCAGTACTTC. Protein product: CSARKEGVDHGQYF.

The rearrangement links TRBV25-1 to TRBJ2-1, with D perhaps TRBD1 or TRBD2 (5 bases each). Trimming removed 11 bases at V and 10 bases at J, with 21 bases between. The CDR3 covers 13 residues. Germline values: CDR1 MGHDK, CDR2 SYGVNS. The CDR3 is CAWSLASRDEQFF. The CDR3 DNA reads as TGTGCCTGGAGTTTGGCTAGTAGGGACGAGCAGTTCTTC. The variable domain in full, with the rest retrieved from reference TRBV25-1 and TRBJ2-1, is EADIYQTPRYLVIGTGKKITLECSQTMGHDKMYWYQQDPGMELHLIHYSYGVNSTEKGDLSSESTVSRIRTEHFPLTLESARPSHTSQYLCAWSLASRDEQFFGPGTRLTVL.

The CDR3 spells CASSLDRIFTYEQYF. CDR3 nucleotide sequence: TGTGCCAGCAGCCTGGACAGGATTTTTACCTACGAGCAGTACTTC. The rearrangement joins TRBV10-3 to TRBJ2-7, with TRBD1 matching over 7 bases. After removal of 10 bases from V and 2 bases from J, the junction contained 14 bases not matched to a gene. The CDR3 is 15 amino acids. Germline V gene lookup returns CDR1 ENHRY and CDR2 SYGVKD.

This clonotype was counted once. In this CDR3 the conserved last residue, phenylalanine or tryptophan, is missing, so a read error is likely. The chain joins TRBV3-1 to TRBJ2-7; 12 positions agree with TRBD2. This CDR3 spans 18 amino acids. Germline V gives CDR1 LGHDT, CDR2 YNNKEL (reference sequence). After removal of 1 base from V and 0 bases from J, the junction contained 7 bases not matched to a gene. Here the CDR3 DNA reads TGTGCCAGCAGCCAAGTTACTAGCGGGGGGCTTAGCTCCTACGAGCAGTACTTA. Translating it yields CASSQVTSGGLSSYEQYL.

This clonotype occurred a few times. The chain joins TRBV12-3 or TRBV12-4 to TRBJ2-1; D perhaps matches TRBD1 (7 bases). Trimming took 6 bases from V and 3 from J, leaving 15 bases between them. This CDR3 is built from 15 residues. The CDR3 region is CASRRGTDIYNEQFF. DNA of the CDR3: TGTGCCAGCAGACGGGGGACAGACATCTACAATGAGCAGTTCTTC.

This clonotype has a count of ten or more. V gene TRBV10-2 combines with J gene TRBJ2-3; the match to TRBD2 covers 7 bases. Trimming took 10 bases from V and 2 from J; bases not matched to a gene: 21. This CDR3 is built from 18 residues. Looked up from germline, CDR1 is WSHSY and CDR2 is SAAADI. DNA for the CDR3: TGCGCCACCACTCCTCTAGCGGCCATTGAGGTGAACACAGATACGCAGTATTTT. Its protein product is CATTPLAAIEVNTDTQYF.

This clonotype was counted many times. The rearrangement uses TRBV10-3 and TRBJ2-5; 9 nucleotides line up with TRBD2. The germline V gene encodes CDR1 ENHRY and CDR2 SYGVKD. The CDR3 totals 15 residues. Trimming removed 4 bases from V and 0 bases from J; junction bases left unmatched: 3. The DNA of the CDR3 is TGTGCCATCAGTGTGGCTAGCGGGAACCAAGAGACCCAGTACTTC. This translates into CAISVASGNQETQYF.